This T cell receptor beta chain was recorded in a study of beta chain features in type 1 diabetes. On average, the one heparinised blood draw given by each donor was approximately 100 mL. A sort by CD45RO/CCR7/CD25/CD127/CD95/CD27 yielded CD4+ naive, central memory, regulatory and stem cell-like memory cells. Germline CDR1 MNHEY, CDR2 SVGAGI. V trimming: 0 bases; J trimming: 5 bases; junction bases outside the gene matches: 3. The CDR3 length is 15 residues. Reverse transcribing all isolated RNA meant expressed TCRB transcripts were sequenced. Using immunoSEQ multiplex PCR, the repertoire was profiled, and TCRdb retains in-frame clones only, with some absent. The sample contains 400,000 to 600,000 clones, around 28% of which appear only once.

The sequence was collected from a young man in good health. This chain links TRBV6-5 with TRBJ2-1, with 8 bases aligning to TRBD1. The source material was naive CD4+ T cells from blood. Here the CDR3 reads CASSYSRTGNNEQFF. The CDR3 DNA sequence: TGTGCCAGCAGTTACTCACGGACAGGGAACAATGAGCAGTTCTTC.